The rows below give T cell receptor beta chains drawn from one sample of a study of blood T cells in healthy people across ages. TCRdb recomputed calls from the 5' RACE reads with MiXCR, one row per CDR3 protein. The repertoire consists of approximately 1.5 million distinct CDR3 sequences, with 35% to 45% occurring once and the leading ten covering about 4.1%. Sequencing was done on a sample of blood. The receptors derive from a woman younger than 30 in good health. The CDR3 runs from the conserved cysteine through the conserved F or W. The D gene is left open where the match is weak. Clone sizes are given selectively: once, few, many, or a class where the clone is expanded.

V gene: TRBV5-1; J gene: TRBJ2-1; D gene: NA; clone size: NA; CDR3 protein: CASRPGPRRINEQFF; CDR3 DNA: TGCGCCAGCAGACCGGGACCTCGAAGAATTAATGAGCAGTTCTTC
V gene: TRBV20-1; J gene: TRBJ1-3; D gene: NA; clone size: NA; CDR3 protein: CSARPAGNTIYF; CDR3 DNA: TGCAGTGCTCGACCTGCTGGAAACACCATATATTTT
V gene: TRBV7-2; J gene: TRBJ2-1; D gene: NA; clone size: NA; CDR3 protein: CASSLKRSRQFF; CDR3 DNA: TGTGCCAGCAGCTTAAAGCGGTCTAGGCAGTTCTTC
V gene: TRBV6-1; J gene: TRBJ2-6; D gene: TRBD1; clone size: NA; CDR3 protein: CASSAGTVAGANVLTF; CDR3 DNA: TGTGCCAGCAGCGCCGGGACAGTTGCTGGGGCCAACGTCCTGACTTTC
V gene: TRBV6-1; J gene: TRBJ2-3; D gene: TRBD2; clone size: NA; CDR3 protein: CASRVAGDTQYF; CDR3 DNA: TGTGCCAGCAGAGTAGCGGGAGATACGCAGTATTTT
V gene: TRBV28; J gene: TRBJ2-1; D gene: NA; clone size: NA; CDR3 protein: CASSGSRDNEQFF; CDR3 DNA: TGTGCCAGCAGTGGATCCAGGGACAATGAGCAGTTCTTC
V gene: TRBV12-3/TRBV12-4; J gene: TRBJ1-4; D gene: TRBD1; clone size: NA; CDR3 protein: CASTDRGLGEKLFF; CDR3 DNA: TGTGCCAGCACGGACAGGGGACTTGGGGAAAAACTGTTTTTT
V gene: TRBV9; J gene: TRBJ1-1; D gene: NA; clone size: NA; CDR3 protein: CASSANRDDTEAFF; CDR3 DNA: TGTGCCAGCAGCGCAAACAGGGACGACACTGAAGCTTTCTTT
V gene: TRBV12-3/TRBV12-4; J gene: TRBJ2-1; D gene: NA; clone size: few; CDR3 protein: CASIPGLAPYNEQFF; CDR3 DNA: TGTGCCAGCATCCCCGGGCTAGCCCCCTACAATGAGCAGTTCTTC
V gene: TRBV10-3; J gene: TRBJ2-5; D gene: TRBD2; clone size: NA; CDR3 protein: CAISKNSGTPQETQYF; CDR3 DNA: TGTGCCATCAGTAAGAATAGCGGGACACCCCAAGAGACCCAGTACTTC
V gene: TRBV25-1; J gene: TRBJ2-5; D gene: TRBD2; clone size: few; CDR3 protein: CASSGRAGPFRKETQYF; CDR3 DNA: TGTGCCAGCAGTGGGCGAGCGGGACCCTTCCGAAAAGAGACCCAGTACTTC
V gene: TRBV3-1; J gene: TRBJ2-1; D gene: NA; clone size: NA; CDR3 protein: CASSPYWALYNEQFF; CDR3 DNA: TGTGCCAGCAGCCCCTATTGGGCTCTCTACAATGAGCAGTTCTTC
V gene: TRBV18; J gene: TRBJ1-1; D gene: NA; clone size: NA; CDR3 protein: CASSSAQGTNTEAFF; CDR3 DNA: TGTGCCAGCTCATCTGCCCAGGGTACGAACACTGAAGCTTTCTTT
V gene: TRBV20-1; J gene: TRBJ2-5; D gene: NA; clone size: NA; CDR3 protein: CSARSVSVPYNEQYF; CDR3 DNA: TGCAGTGCTAGGTCTGTGTCGGTCCCCTACAATGAGCAGTACTTC
V gene: TRBV5-1; J gene: TRBJ1-2; D gene: NA; clone size: NA; CDR3 protein: CASSSSSPDYGYTF; CDR3 DNA: TGCGCCAGCAGCTCGTCCTCCCCTGACTATGGCTACACCTTC
V gene: TRBV2; J gene: TRBJ2-5; D gene: TRBD2; clone size: NA; CDR3 protein: CASKASGEVGTQYF; CDR3 DNA: TGTGCCAGCAAGGCTAGCGGGGAGGTTGGGACCCAGTACTTC
V gene: TRBV11-2; J gene: TRBJ2-3; D gene: NA; clone size: NA; CDR3 protein: CASSLGQQSTDTQYF; CDR3 DNA: TGTGCCAGCAGCTTAGGACAACAAAGCACAGATACGCAGTATTTT
V gene: TRBV7-9; J gene: TRBJ1-2; D gene: TRBD1; clone size: NA; CDR3 protein: CASSVETGGFGYTF; CDR3 DNA: TGTGCCAGCAGCGTAGAGACAGGGGGGTTCGGCTACACCTTC
V gene: TRBV15; J gene: TRBJ2-5; D gene: NA; clone size: NA; CDR3 protein: CATSRVDRGYETQYF; CDR3 DNA: TGTGCCACCAGCAGAGTGGATCGTGGGTACGAGACCCAGTACTTC
V gene: TRBV4-2; J gene: TRBJ2-3; D gene: TRBD2; clone size: few; CDR3 protein: CASSRLGTTTDTQYF; CDR3 DNA: TGTGCCAGCAGCCGACTCGGGACTACCACAGATACGCAGTATTTT
V gene: TRBV3-1; J gene: TRBJ2-4; D gene: TRBD2; clone size: NA; CDR3 protein: CASSPGLGTGIQYF; CDR3 DNA: TGTGCCAGCAGCCCGGGACTAGGAACGGGCATTCAGTACTTC
V gene: TRBV21-1; J gene: TRBJ2-7; D gene: NA; clone size: NA; CDR3 protein: CASRGKTDPYEQYF; CDR3 DNA: TGTGCCAGCAGGGGTAAGACAGATCCCTACGAGCAGTACTTC
V gene: TRBV29-1; J gene: TRBJ2-4; D gene: TRBD2; clone size: few; CDR3 protein: CSVGTRLAGGSPEGKNIQYF; CDR3 DNA: TGCAGCGTCGGTACAAGACTAGCGGGGGGCTCACCGGAGGGCAAAAACATTCAGTACTTC
V gene: TRBV9; J gene: TRBJ2-7; D gene: NA; clone size: NA; CDR3 protein: CASSVEGSSVDEQYF; CDR3 DNA: TGTGCCAGCAGCGTAGAAGGCTCTTCGGTCGACGAGCAGTACTTC
V gene: TRBV2; J gene: TRBJ1-1; D gene: NA; clone size: NA; CDR3 protein: CASRRRQNTEAFF; CDR3 DNA: TGTGCCAGCAGGAGGAGACAGAACACTGAAGCTTTCTTT
V gene: TRBV9; J gene: TRBJ2-7; D gene: NA; clone size: NA; CDR3 protein: CASSVGGTNNEQYF; CDR3 DNA: TGTGCCAGCAGCGTAGGTGGGACAAACAATGAGCAGTACTTC
V gene: TRBV5-1; J gene: TRBJ1-5; D gene: NA; clone size: NA; CDR3 protein: CASSLEGGWGQPQHF; CDR3 DNA: TGCGCCAGCAGCTTGGAGGGGGGTTGGGGTCAGCCCCAGCATTTT
V gene: TRBV9; J gene: TRBJ2-5; D gene: TRBD1; clone size: NA; CDR3 protein: CASSVEDRVVDEQYF; CDR3 DNA: TGTGCCAGCAGCGTAGAGGACAGGGTAGTCGATGAGCAGTACTTC
V gene: TRBV7-9; J gene: TRBJ2-2; D gene: NA; clone size: NA; CDR3 protein: CASSLEAVPGELFF; CDR3 DNA: TGTGCCAGCAGCTTAGAGGCAGTTCCCGGGGAGCTGTTTTTT
V gene: TRBV5-1; J gene: TRBJ2-5; D gene: TRBD2; clone size: few; CDR3 protein: CASSLRGGLETQYF; CDR3 DNA: TGCGCCAGCAGCTTGCGGGGGGGCCTTGAGACCCAGTACTTC
V gene: TRBV6-6; J gene: TRBJ1-4; D gene: NA; clone size: NA; CDR3 protein: CASSSAPGNEKLFF; CDR3 DNA: TGTGCCAGCAGTTCTGCGCCAGGGAATGAAAAACTGTTTTTT
V gene: TRBV27; J gene: TRBJ2-1; D gene: NA; clone size: NA; CDR3 protein: CAGSPRQAPGEQFF; CDR3 DNA: TGTGCCGGCAGTCCACGACAGGCGCCGGGTGAGCAGTTCTTC